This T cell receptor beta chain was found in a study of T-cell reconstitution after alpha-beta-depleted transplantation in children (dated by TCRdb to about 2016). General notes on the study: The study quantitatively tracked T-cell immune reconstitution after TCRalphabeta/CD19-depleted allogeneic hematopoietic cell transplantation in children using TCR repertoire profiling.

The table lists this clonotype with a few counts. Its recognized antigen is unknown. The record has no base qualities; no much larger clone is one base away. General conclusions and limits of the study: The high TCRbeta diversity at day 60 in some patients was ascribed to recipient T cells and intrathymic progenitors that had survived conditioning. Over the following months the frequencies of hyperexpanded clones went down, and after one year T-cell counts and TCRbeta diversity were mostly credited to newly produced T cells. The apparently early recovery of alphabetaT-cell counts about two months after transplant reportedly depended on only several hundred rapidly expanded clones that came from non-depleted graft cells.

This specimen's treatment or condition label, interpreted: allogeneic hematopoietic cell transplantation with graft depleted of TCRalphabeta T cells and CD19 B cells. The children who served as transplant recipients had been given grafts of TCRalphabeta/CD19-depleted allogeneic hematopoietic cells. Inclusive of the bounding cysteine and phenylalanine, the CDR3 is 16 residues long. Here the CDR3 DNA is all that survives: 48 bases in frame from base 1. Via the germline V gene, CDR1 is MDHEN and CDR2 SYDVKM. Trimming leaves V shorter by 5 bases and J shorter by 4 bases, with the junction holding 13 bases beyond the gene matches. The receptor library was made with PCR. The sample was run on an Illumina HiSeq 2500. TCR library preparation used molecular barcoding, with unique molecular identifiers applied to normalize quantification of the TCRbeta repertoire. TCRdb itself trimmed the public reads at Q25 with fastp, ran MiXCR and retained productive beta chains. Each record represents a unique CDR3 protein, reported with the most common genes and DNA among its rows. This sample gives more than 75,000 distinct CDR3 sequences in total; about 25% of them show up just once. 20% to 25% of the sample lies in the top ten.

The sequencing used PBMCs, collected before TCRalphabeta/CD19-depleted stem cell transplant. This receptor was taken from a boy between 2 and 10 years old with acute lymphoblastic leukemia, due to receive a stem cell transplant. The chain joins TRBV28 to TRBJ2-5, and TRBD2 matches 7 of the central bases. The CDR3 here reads CASSPLGERDGETQYF. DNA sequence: TGTGCCAGCAGTCCCCTCGGAGAGCGGGATGGAGAGACCCAGTACTTC.